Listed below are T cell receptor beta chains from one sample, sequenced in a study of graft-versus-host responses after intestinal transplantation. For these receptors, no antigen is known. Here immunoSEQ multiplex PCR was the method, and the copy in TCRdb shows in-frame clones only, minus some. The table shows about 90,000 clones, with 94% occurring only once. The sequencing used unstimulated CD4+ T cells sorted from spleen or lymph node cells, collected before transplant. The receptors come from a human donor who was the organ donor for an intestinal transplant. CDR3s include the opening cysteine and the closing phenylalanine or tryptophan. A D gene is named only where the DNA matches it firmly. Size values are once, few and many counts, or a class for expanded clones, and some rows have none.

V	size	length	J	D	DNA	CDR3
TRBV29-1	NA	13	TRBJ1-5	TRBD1	TGCAGCGTTGGAGGGGGCAGCAATCAGCCCCAGCATTTT	CSVGGGSNQPQHF
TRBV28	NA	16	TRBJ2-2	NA	TGTGCCAGCAGTTCGTTCCAGACCACGAACACCGGGGAGCTGTTTTTT	CASSSFQTTNTGELFF
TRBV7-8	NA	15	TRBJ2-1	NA	TGTGCCAGCAGCTTAGTCAGGGGATTATACAATGAGCAGTTCTTC	CASSLVRGLYNEQFF
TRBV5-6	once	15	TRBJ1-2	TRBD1	TGTGCCAGCACCGACATACGACAGGGGAACTATGGCTACACCTTC	CASTDIRQGNYGYTF
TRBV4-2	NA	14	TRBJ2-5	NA	TGTGCCAGCAGCCAGGGACAAGGGGGGGAGACCCAGTACTTC	CASSQGQGGETQYF
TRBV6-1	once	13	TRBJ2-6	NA	TGTGCCAGCAGTGAAAGGGGGGCCAACGTCCTGACTTTC	CASSERGANVLTF
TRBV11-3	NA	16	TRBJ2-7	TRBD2	TGTGCCAGCAGCTCTCTACTAGCGGGGGGCTCCTACGAGCAGTACTTC	CASSSLLAGGSYEQYF
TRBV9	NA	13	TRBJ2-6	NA	TGTGCCAGCAGCCCCCCTGGGGCCAACGTCCTGACTTTC	CASSPPGANVLTF
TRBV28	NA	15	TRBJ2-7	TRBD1	TGTGCCACCATTGCACCGGGACAGGGGGCCTACGAGCAGTACTTC	CATIAPGQGAYEQYF
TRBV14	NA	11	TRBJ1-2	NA	TGTGCCAGCAGCCAAGATGGGGGCTACACCTTC	CASSQDGGYTF
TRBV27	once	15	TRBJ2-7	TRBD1	TGTGCCAGCAGGAGACCGGACAGGAGCTCCTACGAGCAGTACTTC	CASRRPDRSSYEQYF
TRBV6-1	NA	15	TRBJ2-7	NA	TGTGCCAGCAGTCGCACGGGCCACAACTCCTACGAGCAGTACTTC	CASSRTGHNSYEQYF
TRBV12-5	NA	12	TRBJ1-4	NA	TGTGCTAGTGGTTTGATCCCGGAAAAACTGTTTTTT	CASGLIPEKLFF
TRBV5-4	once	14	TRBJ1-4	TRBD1	TGTGCCAGCAGACCGAGGGGGCGCGATTTAAAACTGTTTTTT	CASRPRGRDLKLFF
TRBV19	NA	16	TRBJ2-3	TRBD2	TGTGCCAGTAGTAGACTCGGGGGGATTAGCACAGATACGCAGTATTTT	CASSRLGGISTDTQYF
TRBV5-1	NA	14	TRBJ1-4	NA	TGCGCCAGCAGTACCGCCGCAACTAATGAAAAACTGTTTTTT	CASSTAATNEKLFF
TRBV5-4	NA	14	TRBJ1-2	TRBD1	TGTGCCAGCAGCCCTGACAGGGGGACCTATGGCTACACCTTC	CASSPDRGTYGYTF
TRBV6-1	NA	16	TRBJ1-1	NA	TGTGCCAGCAGTGAAGCTATATTGGACTGGAACACTGAAGCTTTCTTT	CASSEAILDWNTEAFF
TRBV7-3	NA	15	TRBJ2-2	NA	TGTGCCAGCAGCTTAAACGGGGGACTCACCGGGGAGCTGTTTTTT	CASSLNGGLTGELFF
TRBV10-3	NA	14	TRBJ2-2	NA	TGTGCCATCAGTGAGACCCCTGGGTCCGGGGAGCTGTTTTTT	CAISETPGSGELFF
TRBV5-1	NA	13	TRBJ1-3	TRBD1	TGCGCCAGCAGCTTAGGGACAGCGCAACGGGTATATTTT	CASSLGTAQRVYF
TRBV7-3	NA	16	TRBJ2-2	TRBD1	TGTGCCAGCAGCCTTAGACAGGGGATGCTGTCCGGGGAGCTGTTTTTT	CASSLRQGMLSGELFF
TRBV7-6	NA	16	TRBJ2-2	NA	TGTGCCAGCAGCTTAACTTCACCAACGAACACCGGGGAGCTGTTTTTT	CASSLTSPTNTGELFF
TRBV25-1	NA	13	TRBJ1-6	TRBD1	TGTGCCAGCAGAGGACAGGGGGGTTCACCCCTCCACTTT	CASRGQGGSPLHF
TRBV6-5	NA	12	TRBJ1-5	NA	TGTGCCAGCAGCCAGGAGTATCAGCCCCAGCATTTT	CASSQEYQPQHF
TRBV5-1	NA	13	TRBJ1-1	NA	TGCGCCAGCAGCTTCTCGGCGAACACTGAAGCTTTCTTT	CASSFSANTEAFF
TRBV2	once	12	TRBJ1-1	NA	TGTGCCAGCAGCCAACAGGGACCAGAAGCTTTCTTT	CASSQQGPEAFF
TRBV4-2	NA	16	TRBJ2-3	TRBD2	TGTGCCAGCAGCCTCGGACTAGCGGGGGTCACAGATACGCAGTATTTT	CASSLGLAGVTDTQYF
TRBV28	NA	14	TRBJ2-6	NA	TGTGCCAGCAGTCCCTCTCGGGATACCAACGTCCTGACTTTC	CASSPSRDTNVLTF